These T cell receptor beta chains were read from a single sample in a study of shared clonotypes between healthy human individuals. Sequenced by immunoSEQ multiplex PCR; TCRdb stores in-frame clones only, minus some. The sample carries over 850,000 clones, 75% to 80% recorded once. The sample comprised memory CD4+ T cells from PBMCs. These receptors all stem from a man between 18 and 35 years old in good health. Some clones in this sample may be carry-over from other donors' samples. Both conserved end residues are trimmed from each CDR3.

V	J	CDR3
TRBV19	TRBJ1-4	ASQQGASEKLF
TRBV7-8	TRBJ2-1	ASSLFSVYNEQF
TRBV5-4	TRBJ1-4	ASSSPSGATNEKLF
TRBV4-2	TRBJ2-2	ASSQGIRGRGTGELF
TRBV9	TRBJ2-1	ASSVRERTYNEQF
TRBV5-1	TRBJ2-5	ASSWGTSGRASGETQY
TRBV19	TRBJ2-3	ASRQGMADTQY
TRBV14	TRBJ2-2	ASSPTLTGELF
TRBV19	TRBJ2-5	ASSIRQTPQETQY
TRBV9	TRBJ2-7	ASSVEDGAYYEQY
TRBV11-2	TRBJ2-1	ASSVSIAGGPLEQF
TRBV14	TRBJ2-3	ASSQERSTDTQY
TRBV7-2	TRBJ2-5	ASSLQGAGETQY
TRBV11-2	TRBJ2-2	ASRQGGTGELF
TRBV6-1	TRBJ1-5	ASSEMGGPNQPQH
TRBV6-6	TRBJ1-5	ASRDLAQPQH
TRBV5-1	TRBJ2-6	ASSVQGGGANVLT
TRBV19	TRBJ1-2	ASSIVFQGGLYGYT
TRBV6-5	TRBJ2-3	ASSYVLNRGTDTQY
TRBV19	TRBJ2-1	ASSMVLAGMNEQF
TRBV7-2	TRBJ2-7	ASSFGRPYEQY
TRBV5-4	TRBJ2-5	ASSLRTGEWETQY
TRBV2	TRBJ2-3	ASRLGPTQGQY
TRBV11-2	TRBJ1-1	ASSLGRQGGNTEAF
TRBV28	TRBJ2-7	ASSLSSAPQY
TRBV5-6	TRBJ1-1	ASSRIFTGLNTEAF
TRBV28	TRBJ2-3	ASSFQGKGTDTQY
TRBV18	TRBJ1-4	ASSPAGTTEVLF
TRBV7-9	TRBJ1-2	ASSSDSRVRYGYT
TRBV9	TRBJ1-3	ASSARGGNTIY
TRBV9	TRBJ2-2	ASSVRGSGGAGELF
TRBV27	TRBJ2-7	AEASSGPFVGGEQY
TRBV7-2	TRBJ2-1	ASSLGIAGFNEQF
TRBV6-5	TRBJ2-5	ARNTEAEETQY
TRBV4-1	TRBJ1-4	ASSHPGTVNEKLF
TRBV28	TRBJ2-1	ASSGPDRSSYNEQF
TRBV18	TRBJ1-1	ASSPPSRGGTEAF
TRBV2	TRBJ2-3	ASARSRTDTQY
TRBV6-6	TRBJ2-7	ASKRGQVYEQY
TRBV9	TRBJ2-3	ASSLGGAGDTQY
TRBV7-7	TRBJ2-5	ASSPSGGTGRDQY
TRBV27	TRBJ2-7	ASSSRGYEQY
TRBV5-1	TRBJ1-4	ASSFKTGDKLF
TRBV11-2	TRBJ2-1	ASSLGSGGGYEQF
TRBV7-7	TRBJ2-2	ASSPGGLTGELF
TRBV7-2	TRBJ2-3	ASSLVGGGTDTQY
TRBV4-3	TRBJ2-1	ASSQALAGGREQF
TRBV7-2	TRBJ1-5	ASSSRGGSWSGNQPQH
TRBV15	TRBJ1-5	ATSQTSNQPQH
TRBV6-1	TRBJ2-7	ASSEQGQKGYEQY
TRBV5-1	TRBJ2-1	ASSLVIAGRREQF
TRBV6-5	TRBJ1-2	ASSYRDRGYGYT
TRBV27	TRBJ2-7	ASRGQGWYEQY
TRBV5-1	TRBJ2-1	ASRDVLWDGNNEQF
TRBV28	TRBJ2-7	ASRVQSSYEQY
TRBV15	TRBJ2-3	ATSEPTLTGDTDTQY
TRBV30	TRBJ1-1	AWSAGVRDTEAF
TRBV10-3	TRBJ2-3	AISERDRPTDTQY
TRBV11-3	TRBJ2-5	ASSLGAGTPQETQY
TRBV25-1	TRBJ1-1	ASSEGWGTEAF